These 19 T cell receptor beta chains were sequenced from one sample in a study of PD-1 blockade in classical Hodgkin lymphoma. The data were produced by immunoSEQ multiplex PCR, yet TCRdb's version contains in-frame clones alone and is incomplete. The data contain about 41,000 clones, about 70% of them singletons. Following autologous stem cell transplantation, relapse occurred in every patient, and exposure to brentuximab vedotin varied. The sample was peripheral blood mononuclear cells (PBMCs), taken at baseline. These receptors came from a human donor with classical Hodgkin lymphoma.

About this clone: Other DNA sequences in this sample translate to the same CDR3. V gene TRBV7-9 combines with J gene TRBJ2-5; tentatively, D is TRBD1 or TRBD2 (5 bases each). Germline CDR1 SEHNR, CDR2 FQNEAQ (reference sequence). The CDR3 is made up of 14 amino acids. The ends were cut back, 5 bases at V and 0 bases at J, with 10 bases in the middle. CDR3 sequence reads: CASSPGTNQETQYF. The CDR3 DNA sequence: TGTGCCAGCAGCCCCGGGACGAACCAAGAGACCCAGTACTTC.

CDR3 DNA: TGTGCCAGTAGTATAGCTGGTCTGGCTAGCGGGAGTTACCTAGTTGCCAAAAACATTCAGTACTTC. It translates to CASSIAGLASGSYLVAKNIQYF. This chain connects TRBV19 to TRBJ2-4, with 10 bases aligning to TRBD2. This CDR3 has 22 residues. Germline lookup yields CDR1 LNHDA and CDR2 SQIVND (reference sequence). Germline trimming cut 1 base from V and 1 base from J; bases unmatched to any gene: 19.

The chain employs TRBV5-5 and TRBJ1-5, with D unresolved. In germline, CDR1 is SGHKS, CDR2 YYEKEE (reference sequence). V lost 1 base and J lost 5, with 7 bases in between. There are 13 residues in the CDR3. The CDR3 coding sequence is TGTGCCAGCAGCTTGATTTGGGATCAGCCCCAGCATTTT. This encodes CASSLIWDQPQHF.

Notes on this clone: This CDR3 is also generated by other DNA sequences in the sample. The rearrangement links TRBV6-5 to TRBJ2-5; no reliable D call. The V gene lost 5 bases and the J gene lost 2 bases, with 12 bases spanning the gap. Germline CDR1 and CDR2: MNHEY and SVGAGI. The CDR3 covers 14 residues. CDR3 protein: CASSPTVLQETQYF. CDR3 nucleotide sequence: TGTGCCAGCAGTCCCACAGTTCTGCAAGAGACCCAGTACTTC.

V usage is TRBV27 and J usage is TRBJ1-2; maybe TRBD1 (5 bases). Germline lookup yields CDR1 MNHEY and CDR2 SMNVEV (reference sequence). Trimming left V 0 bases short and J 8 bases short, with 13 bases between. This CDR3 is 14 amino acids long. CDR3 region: CASSLSWQGEGYTF. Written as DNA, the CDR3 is TGTGCCAGCAGTTTATCATGGCAGGGAGAGGGCTACACCTTC.

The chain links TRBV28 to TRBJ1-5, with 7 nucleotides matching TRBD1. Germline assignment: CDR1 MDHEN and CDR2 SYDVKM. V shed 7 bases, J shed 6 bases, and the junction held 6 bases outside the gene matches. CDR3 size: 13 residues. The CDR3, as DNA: TGTGCCAGCAACCACGGGACAGTTCAGCCCCAGCATTTT. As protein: CASNHGTVQPQHF.

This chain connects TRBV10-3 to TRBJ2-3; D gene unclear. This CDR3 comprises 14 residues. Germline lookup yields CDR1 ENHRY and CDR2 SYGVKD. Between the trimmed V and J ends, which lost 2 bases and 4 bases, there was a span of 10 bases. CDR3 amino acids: CAISEPRMADTQYF. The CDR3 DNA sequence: TGTGCCATCAGTGAGCCGCGTATGGCAGATACGCAGTATTTT.

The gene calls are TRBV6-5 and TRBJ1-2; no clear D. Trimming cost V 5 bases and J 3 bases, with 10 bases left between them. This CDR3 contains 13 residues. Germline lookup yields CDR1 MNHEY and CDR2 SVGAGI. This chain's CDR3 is CASSTRPDYGYTF. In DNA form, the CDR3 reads TGTGCCAGCAGTACCCGACCCGACTATGGCTACACCTTC.

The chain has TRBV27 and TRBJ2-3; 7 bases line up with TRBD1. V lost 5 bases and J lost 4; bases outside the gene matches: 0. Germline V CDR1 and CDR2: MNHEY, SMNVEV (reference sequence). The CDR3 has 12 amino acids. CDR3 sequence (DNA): TGTGCCAGCAGTGACAGGGCAGATACGCAGTATTTT. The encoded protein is CASSDRADTQYF.

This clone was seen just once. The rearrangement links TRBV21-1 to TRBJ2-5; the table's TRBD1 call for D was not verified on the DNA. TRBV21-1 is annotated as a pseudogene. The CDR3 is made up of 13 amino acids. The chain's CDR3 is CASSKGGEVTQYF. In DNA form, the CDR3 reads TGTGCCAGCAGCAAAGGGGGCGAGGTGACCCAGTACTTC.

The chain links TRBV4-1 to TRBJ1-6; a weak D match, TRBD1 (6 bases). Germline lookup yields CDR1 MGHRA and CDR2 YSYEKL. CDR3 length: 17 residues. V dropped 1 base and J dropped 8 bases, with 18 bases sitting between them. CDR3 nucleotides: TGCGCCAGCAGCCAAGGTGGGGGCAGGCGATTGTATTCACCCCTCCACTTT. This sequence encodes CASSQGGGRRLYSPLHF.

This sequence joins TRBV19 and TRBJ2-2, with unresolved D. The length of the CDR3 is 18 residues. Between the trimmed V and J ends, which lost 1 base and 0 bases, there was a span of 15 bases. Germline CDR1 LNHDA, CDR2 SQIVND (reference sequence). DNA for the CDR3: TGTGCCAGTAGTATAGGTGGCGGCCGAAGAACGAACACCGGGGAGCTGTTTTTT. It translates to CASSIGGGRRTNTGELFF.

The CDR3 sequence is CASSPSPAGVLSDTQYF. CDR3 coding DNA: TGTGCCAGCAGCCCAAGCCCAGCGGGAGTTCTCTCAGATACGCAGTATTTT. The genes are TRBV7-9 and TRBJ2-3, with TRBD2 matching 8 bases. Germline CDR1 and CDR2: SEHNR and FQNEAQ (reference sequence). The CDR3 contains 17 residues. The V gene end was trimmed by 5 bases and the J gene end by 4 bases; junction bases not matched to a gene: 14.

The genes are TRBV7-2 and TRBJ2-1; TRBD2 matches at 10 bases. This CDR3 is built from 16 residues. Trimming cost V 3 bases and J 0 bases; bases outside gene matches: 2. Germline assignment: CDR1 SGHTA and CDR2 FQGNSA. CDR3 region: CASSFGLADSYNEQFF. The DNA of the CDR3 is TGTGCCAGCAGCTTCGGACTAGCGGACTCCTACAATGAGCAGTTCTTC.

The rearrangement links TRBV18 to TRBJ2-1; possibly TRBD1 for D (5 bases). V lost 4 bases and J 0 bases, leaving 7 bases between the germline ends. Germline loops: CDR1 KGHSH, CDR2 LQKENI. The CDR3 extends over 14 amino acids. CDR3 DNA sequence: TGTGCCAGCTCACGACAGAGCTCCTACAATGAGCAGTTCTTC. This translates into CASSRQSSYNEQFF.

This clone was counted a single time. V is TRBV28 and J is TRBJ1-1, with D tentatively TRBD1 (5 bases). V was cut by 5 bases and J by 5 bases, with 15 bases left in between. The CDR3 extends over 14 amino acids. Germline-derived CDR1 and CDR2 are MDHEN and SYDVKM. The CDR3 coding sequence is TGTGCCAGCAGTCCCCGTGGCGGGGGAACTGAAGCTTTCTTT. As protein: CASSPRGGGTEAFF.

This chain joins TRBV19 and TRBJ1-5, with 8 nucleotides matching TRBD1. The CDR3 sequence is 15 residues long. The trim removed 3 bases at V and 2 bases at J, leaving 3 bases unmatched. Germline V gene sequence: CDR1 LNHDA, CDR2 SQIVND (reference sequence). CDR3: CASSIGQGGNQPQHF. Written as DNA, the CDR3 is TGTGCCAGTAGTATTGGACAGGGCGGCAATCAGCCCCAGCATTTT.

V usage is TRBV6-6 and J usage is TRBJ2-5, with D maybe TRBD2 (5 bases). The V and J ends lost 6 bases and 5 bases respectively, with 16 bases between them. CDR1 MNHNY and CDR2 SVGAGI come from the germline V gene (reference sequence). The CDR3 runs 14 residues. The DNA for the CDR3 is TGTGCCAGCAGGGGCCGCGGAGGTCAGGAGACCCAGTACTTC. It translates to CASRGRGGQETQYF.

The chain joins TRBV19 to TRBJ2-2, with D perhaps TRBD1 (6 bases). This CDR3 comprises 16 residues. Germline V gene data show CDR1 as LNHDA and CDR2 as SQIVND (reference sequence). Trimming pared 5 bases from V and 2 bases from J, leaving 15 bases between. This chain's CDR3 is CASSPRAGVNTGELFF. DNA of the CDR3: TGTGCCAGTAGTCCCCGCGCAGGGGTAAACACCGGGGAGCTGTTTTTT.